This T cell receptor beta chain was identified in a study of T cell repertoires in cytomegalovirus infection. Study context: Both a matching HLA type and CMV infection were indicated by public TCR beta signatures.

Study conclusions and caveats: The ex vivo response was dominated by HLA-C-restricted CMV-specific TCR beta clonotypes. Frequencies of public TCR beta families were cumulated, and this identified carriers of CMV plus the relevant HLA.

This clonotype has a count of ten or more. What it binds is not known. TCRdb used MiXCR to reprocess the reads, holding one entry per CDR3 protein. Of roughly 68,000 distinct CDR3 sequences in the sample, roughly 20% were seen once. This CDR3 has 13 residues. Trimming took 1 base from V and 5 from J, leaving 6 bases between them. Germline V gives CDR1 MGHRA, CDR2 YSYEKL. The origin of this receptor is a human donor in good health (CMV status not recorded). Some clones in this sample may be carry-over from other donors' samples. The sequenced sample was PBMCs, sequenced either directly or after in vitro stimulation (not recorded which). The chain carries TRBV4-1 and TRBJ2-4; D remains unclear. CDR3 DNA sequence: TGCGCCAGCAGCCAAGTTGGGGAAAACATTCAGTACTTC. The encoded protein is CASSQVGENIQYF.